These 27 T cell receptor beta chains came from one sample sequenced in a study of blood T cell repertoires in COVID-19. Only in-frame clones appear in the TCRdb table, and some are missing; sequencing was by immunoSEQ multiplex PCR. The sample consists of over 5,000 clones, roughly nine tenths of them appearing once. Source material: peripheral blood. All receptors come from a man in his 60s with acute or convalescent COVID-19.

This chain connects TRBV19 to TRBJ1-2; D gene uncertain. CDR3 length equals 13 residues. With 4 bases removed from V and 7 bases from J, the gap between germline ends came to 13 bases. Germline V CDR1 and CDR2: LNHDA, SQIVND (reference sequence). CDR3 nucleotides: TGTGCCAGTAGTACTCGGAAGGAGTTTGGCTACACCTTC. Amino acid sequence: CASSTRKEFGYTF. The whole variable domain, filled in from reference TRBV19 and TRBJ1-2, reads DGGITQSPKYLFRKEGQNVTLSCEQNLNHDAMYWYRQDPGQGLRLIYYSQIVNDFQKGDIAEGYSVSREKKESFPLTVTSAQKNPTAFYLCASSTRKEFGYTFGSGTRLTVV.

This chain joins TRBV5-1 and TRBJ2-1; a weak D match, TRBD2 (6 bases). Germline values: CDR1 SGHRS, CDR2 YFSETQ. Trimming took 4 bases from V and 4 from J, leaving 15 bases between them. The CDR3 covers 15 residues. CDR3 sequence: CASSPREWGYNEQFF. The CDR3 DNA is TGCGCCAGCAGCCCCCGGGAGTGGGGGTACAATGAGCAGTTCTTC.

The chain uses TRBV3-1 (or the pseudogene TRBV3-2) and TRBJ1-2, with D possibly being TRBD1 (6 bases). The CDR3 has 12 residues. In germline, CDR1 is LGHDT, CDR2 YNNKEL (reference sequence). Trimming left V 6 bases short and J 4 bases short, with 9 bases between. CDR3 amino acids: CASRKGGYGYTF. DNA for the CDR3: TGTGCCAGCAGAAAAGGGGGCTATGGCTACACCTTC.

Here the CDR3 DNA reads TGTGCCAGCAATCGGGACAATCTGGATAACTATGGCTACACCTTC. Translating gives CASNRDNLDNYGYTF. This rearrangement joins TRBV2 to TRBJ1-2, with D tentatively TRBD1 (6 bases). The CDR3 is made up of 15 amino acids. Per the germline V gene, CDR1 is SNHLY and CDR2 is FYNNEI. Trimming took 7 bases from V and 1 from J, leaving 16 bases between them. Filled out from reference TRBV2 and TRBJ1-2, the complete variable domain reads EPEVTQTPSHQVTQMGQEVILRCVPISNHLYFYWYRQILGQKVEFLVSFYNNEISEKSEIFDDQFSVERPDGSNFTLKIRSTKLEDSAMYFCASNRDNLDNYGYTFGSGTRLTVV.

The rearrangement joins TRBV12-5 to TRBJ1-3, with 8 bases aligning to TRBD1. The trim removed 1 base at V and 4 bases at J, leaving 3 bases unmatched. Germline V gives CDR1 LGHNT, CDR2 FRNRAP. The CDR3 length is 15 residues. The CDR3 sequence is CASGLGTGYGNTIYF. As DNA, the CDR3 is TGTGCTAGTGGTTTGGGGACAGGGTACGGAAACACCATATATTTT.

CDR3 sequence: CASSGSLGTANGYTF. The CDR3 nucleotides read TGTGCCAGCAGTGGTTCCCTGGGGACAGCTAATGGCTACACCTTC. The gene calls are TRBV25-1 and TRBJ1-2; the match to TRBD1 covers 7 bases. Germline V CDR1 and CDR2: MGHDK, SYGVNS. V lost 4 bases and J lost 6; bases outside the gene matches: 11. CDR3 size: 15 residues.

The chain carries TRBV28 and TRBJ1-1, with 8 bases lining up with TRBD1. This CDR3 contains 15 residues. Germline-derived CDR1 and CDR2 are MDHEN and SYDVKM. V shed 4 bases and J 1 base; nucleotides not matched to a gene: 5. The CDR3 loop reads CASSSAGTGNTEAFF. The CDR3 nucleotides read TGTGCCAGCAGTTCTGCCGGGACAGGGAACACTGAAGCTTTCTTT. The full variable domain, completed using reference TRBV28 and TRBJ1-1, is DVKVTQSSRYLVKRTGEKVFLECVQDMDHENMFWYRQDPGLGLRLIYFSYDVKMKEKGDIPEGYSVSREKKERFSLILESASTNQTSMYLCASSSAGTGNTEAFFGQGTRLTVV.

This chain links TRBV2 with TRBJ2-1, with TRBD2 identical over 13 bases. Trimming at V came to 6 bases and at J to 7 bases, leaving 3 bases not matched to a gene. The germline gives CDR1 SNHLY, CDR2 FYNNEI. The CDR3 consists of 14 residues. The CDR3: CASRGTSGVNEQFF. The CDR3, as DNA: TGTGCCAGCAGAGGGACTAGCGGGGTGAATGAGCAGTTCTTC.

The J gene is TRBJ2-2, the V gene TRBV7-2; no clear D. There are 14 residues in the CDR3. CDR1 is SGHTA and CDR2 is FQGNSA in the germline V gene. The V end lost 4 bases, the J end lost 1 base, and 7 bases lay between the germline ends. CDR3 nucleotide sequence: TGTGCCAGCAGCTATTACAGGAACACCGGGGAGCTGTTTTTT. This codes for CASSYYRNTGELFF.

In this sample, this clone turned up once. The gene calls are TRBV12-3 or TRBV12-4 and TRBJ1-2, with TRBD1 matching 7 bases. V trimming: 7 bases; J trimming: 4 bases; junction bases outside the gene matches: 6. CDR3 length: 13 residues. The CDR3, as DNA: TGTGCCAGCAATAAGGGGGCCTTCTATGGCTACACCTTC. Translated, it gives CASNKGAFYGYTF.

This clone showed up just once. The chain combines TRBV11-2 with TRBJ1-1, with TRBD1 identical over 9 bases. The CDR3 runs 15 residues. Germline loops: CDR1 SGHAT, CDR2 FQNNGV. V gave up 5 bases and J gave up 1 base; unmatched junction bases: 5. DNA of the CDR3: TGTGCCAGCAGCCAGACAGGGGGAGCGAACACTGAAGCTTTCTTT. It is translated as CASSQTGGANTEAFF.

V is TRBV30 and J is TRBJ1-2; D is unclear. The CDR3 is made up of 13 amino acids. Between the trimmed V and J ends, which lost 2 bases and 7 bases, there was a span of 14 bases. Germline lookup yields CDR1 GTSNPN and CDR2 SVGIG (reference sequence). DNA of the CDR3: TGTGCCTGGAGTCCCGGGCCCGGGAGTGGCTACACCTTC. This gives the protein CAWSPGPGSGYTF.

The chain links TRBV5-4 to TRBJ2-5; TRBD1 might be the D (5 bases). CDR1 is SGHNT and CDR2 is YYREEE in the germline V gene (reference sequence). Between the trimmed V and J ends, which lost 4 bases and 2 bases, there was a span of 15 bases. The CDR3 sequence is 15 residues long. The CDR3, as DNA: TGTGCCAGCAGCCGAAAGACAGATATTCAAGAGACCCAGTACTTC. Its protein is CASSRKTDIQETQYF.

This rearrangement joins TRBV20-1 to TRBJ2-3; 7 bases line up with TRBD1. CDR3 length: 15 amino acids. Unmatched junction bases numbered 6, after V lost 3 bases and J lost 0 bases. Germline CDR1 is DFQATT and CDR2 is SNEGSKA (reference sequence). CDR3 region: CSASSLRGSTDTQYF. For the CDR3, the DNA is TGCAGTGCTAGTTCACTCAGGGGGAGCACAGATACGCAGTATTTT.

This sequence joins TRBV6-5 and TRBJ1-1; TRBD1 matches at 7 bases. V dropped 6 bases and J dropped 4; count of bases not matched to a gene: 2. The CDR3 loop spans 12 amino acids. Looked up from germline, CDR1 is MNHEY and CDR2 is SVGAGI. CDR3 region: CASRQGPTEAFF. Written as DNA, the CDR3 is TGTGCCAGCAGACAGGGGCCCACTGAAGCTTTCTTT.

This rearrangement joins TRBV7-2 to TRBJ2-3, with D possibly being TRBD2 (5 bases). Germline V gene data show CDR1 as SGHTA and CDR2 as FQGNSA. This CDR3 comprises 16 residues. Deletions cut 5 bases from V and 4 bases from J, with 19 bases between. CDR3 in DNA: TGTGCCAGCAGCCCTTCCCAGCTAGCCTTCCCAGATACGCAGTATTTT. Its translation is CASSPSQLAFPDTQYF.

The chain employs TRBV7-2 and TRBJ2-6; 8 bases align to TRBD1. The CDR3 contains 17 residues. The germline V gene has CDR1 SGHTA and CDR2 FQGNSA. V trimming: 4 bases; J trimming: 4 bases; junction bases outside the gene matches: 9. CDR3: CASSYYTGGMGANVLTF. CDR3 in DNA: TGTGCCAGCAGCTACTATACAGGGGGGATGGGGGCCAACGTCCTGACTTTC.

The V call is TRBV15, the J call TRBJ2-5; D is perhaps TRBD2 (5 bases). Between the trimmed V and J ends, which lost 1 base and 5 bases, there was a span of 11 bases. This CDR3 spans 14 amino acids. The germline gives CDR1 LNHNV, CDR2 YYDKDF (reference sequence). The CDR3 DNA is TGTGCCACCAGCAGAGCGAGGGTCCGGGAGACCCAGTACTTC. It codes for CATSRARVRETQYF. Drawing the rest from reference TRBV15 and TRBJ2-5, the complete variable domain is DAMVIQNPRYQVTQFGKPVTLSCSQTLNHNVMYWYQQKSSQAPKLLFHYYDKDFNNEADTPDNFQSRRPNTSFCFLDIRSPGLGDTAMYLCATSRARVRETQYFGPGTRLLVL.

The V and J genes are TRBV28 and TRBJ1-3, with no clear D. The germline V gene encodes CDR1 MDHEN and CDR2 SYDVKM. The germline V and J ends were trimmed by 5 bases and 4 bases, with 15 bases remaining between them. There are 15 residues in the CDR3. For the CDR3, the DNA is TGTGCCAGCAGTCCTGAGGGAGGTGGGGGAAACACCATATATTTT. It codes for CASSPEGGGGNTIYF.

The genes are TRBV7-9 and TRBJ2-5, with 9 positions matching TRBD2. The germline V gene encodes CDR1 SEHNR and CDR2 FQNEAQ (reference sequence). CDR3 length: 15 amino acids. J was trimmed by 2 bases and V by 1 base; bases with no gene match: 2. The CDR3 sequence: CASSLVAGEQETQYF. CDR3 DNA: TGTGCCAGCAGCTTAGTAGCGGGGGAGCAAGAGACCCAGTACTTC.

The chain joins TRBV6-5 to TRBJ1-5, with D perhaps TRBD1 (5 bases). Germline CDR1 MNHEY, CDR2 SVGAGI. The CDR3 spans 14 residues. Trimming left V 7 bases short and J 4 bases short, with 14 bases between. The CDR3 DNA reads TGTGCCAGCAAGACGGGGGAGAGGAATCAGCCCCAGCATTTT. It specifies CASKTGERNQPQHF.

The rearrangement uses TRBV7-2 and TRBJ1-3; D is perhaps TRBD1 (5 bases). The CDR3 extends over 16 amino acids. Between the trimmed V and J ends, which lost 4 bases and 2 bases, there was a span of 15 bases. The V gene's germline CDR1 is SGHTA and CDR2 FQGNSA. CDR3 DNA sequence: TGTGCCAGCAGCTCCCATCGCCAGGGCACTGGAAACACCATATATTTT. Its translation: CASSSHRQGTGNTIYF.

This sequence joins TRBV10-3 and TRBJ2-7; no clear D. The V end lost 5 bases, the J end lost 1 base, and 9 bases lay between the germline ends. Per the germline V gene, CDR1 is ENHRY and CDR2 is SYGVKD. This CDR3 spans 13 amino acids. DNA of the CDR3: TGTGCCATCAGTCTCCCGGGTTCCTACGAGCAGTACTTC. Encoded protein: CAISLPGSYEQYF.

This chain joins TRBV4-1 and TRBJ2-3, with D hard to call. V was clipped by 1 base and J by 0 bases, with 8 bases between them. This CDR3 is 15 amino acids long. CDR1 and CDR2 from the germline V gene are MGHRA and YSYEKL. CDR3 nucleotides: TGCGCCAGCAGCCAAGCAGTATCTAGCACAGATACGCAGTATTTT. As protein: CASSQAVSSTDTQYF.

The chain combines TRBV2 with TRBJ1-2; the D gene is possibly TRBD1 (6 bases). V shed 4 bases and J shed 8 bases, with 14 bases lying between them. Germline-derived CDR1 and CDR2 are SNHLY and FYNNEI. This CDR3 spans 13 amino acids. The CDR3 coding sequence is TGTGCCAGCAGTGCAACAGGGTATGCCGGCTACACCTTC. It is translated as CASSATGYAGYTF.

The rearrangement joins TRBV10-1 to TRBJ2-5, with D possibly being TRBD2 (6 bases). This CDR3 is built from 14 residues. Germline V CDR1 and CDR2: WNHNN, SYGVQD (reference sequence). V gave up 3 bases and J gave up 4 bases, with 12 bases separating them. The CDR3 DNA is TGCGCCAGCAGTGACGGGAGCGGACTAGAGACCCAGTACTTC. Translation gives CASSDGSGLETQYF.

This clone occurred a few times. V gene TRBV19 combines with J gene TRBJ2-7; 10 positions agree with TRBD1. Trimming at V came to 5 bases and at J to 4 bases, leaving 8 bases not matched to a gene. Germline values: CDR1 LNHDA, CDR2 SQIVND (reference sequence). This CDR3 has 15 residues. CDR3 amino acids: CASSPQRQGAYEQYF. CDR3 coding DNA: TGTGCCAGTAGTCCCCAACGACAGGGGGCTTACGAGCAGTACTTC. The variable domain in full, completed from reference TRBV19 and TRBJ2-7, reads DGGITQSPKYLFRKEGQNVTLSCEQNLNHDAMYWYRQDPGQGLRLIYYSQIVNDFQKGDIAEGYSVSREKKESFPLTVTSAQKNPTAFYLCASSPQRQGAYEQYFGPGTRLTVT.